This T cell receptor beta chain was retrieved from a study of cytomegalovirus exposure and HLA in healthy donors. Study-level results: Accounts indicate the classifier identified cytomegalovirus status with strong specificity and sensitivity. A later analysis, which compared TCR beta chains of equal frequency, found the HLA-associated ones more clonally expanded. Reportedly, fewer N-insertions than the approximately 690-donor mean appeared in an Asian-associated ancestry cluster in a later analysis.

Remarks on this clone: Its target is unknown.

With 60 Vbeta and 13 Jbeta primers, the PCR was carried out. TCRdb's table, derived via immunoSEQ multiplex PCR, lists solely in-frame clones and lacks some. The sample gives around 200,000 clones, over 70% of which show up once; 3.8% is in the top ten. V lost 0 bases to trimming and J lost 6 bases, with 15 bases between them. CDR3 length: 16 residues. The V gene's germline CDR1 is MRHNA and CDR2 SNTAGT. The chain links TRBV6-4 to TRBJ2-1; perhaps TRBD1 as D (7 bases). This clonotype was obtained from a man aged 45-60 years in good health and CMV-seronegative. Material for sequencing was PBMCs. CDR3 region: CASSDSPGGRSNEQFF. CDR3 in DNA: TGTGCCAGCAGTGACTCCCCAGGGGGGCGAAGCAATGAGCAGTTCTTC.